This TCR beta chain stems from a study of blood T cells in healthy people across ages. Study-wide points: Long-lived donors exceeded aged donors in naive CD4+ cells and diversity.

This clonotype was found a few times. Its antigen is as yet unknown. Next came a second PCR, run for about 6 to 11 cycles, which used a sample-barcoded 5' primer along with a J-beta primer mix. A single record per CDR3 protein comes from TCRdb applying MiXCR to the 5' RACE reads. This sample has 750,000 to 850,000 distinct CDR3 sequences; 20% to 25% occur once, and the top ten carry 3.7%. This CDR3 has 14 amino acids. Germline CDR1 reads MNHEY; CDR2 reads SVGAGI. Unmatched junction bases numbered 7, after V lost 6 bases and J lost 8 bases. The same specimen was also included in a second study, on T cells of mothers and their children.

Sequences were obtained from blood. J is TRBJ1-2 and V is TRBV6-5; TRBD1 matches 12 bases. This TCR derives from a boy aged 10-17 years in good health. The CDR3 loop reads CASRSTGTGGGYTF. The DNA of the CDR3 is TGTGCCAGCAGGTCCACCGGGACAGGGGGCGGCTACACCTTC.